The rows below give T cell receptor beta chains drawn from one sample of a study of beta chain features in type 1 diabetes. TCRdb's table, derived via immunoSEQ multiplex PCR, lists solely in-frame clones and lacks some. The sample comprises 95,000 to 150,000 clones, 15% to 20% of which are singletons, and about 2.1% rests with the top ten. Sequenced input: central memory CD4+ T cells from blood. All receptors derive from a man aged 25-45 years with type 1 diabetes. The CDR3 runs from the conserved cysteine through the conserved F or W. D genes are given only for firm matches. Not every row has a clone size; where given, it reads once, few, many or a size class.

few,TRBV7-2,.,TRBJ2-5,CASSLGSARETQYF,TGTGCCAGCAGCTTAGGGTCTGCGCGTGAGACCCAGTACTTC
.,TRBV18,.,TRBJ2-7,CASSLLGQPLYEQYF,TGTGCCAGCTCACTTTTAGGACAACCTCTCTACGAGCAGTACTTC
.,TRBV7-9,.,TRBJ1-6,CASSTQNSPLHF,TGTGCCAGCAGCACACAGAATTCACCCCTCCACTTT
few,TRBV1,.,TRBJ2-5,CTSSQDRPICRGETQYF,TGCACCAGCAGCCAAGATCGCCCTATATGTAGGGGAGAGACCCAGTACTTC
many,TRBV7-2,TRBD2,TRBJ2-3,CASSHPGLAGATDTQYF,TGTGCCAGCAGCCACCCCGGCTTAGCGGGGGCCACAGATACGCAGTATTTT
.,TRBV7-6,.,TRBJ2-7,CASSSQGYEQYF,TGTGCCAGCAGCTCCCAGGGCTACGAGCAGTACTTC
few,TRBV4-1,TRBD1,TRBJ2-3,CASSPGTGRGTDTQYF,TGCGCCAGCAGCCCGGGGACAGGTAGAGGCACAGATACGCAGTATTTT
.,TRBV30,TRBD1,TRBJ2-7,CAWSVGTDYEQYF,TGTGCCTGGAGTGTCGGGACAGACTACGAGCAGTACTTC
.,TRBV29-1,.,TRBJ2-3,CSAEPGAVDTQYF,TGCAGCGCCGAACCGGGGGCCGTAGATACGCAGTATTTT
few,TRBV9,.,TRBJ1-1,CASSVGSGNTEAFF,TGTGCCAGCAGCGTAGGATCGGGGAACACTGAAGCTTTCTTT
few,TRBV14,TRBD1,TRBJ1-1,CASSQGIRGGTENTEAFF,TGTGCCAGCAGCCAGGGAATACGGGGCGGGACAGAGAACACTGAAGCTTTCTTT
.,TRBV7-2,.,TRBJ2-3,CASSLEQGYTDTQYF,TGTGCCAGCAGCTTAGAGCAGGGATACACAGATACGCAGTATTTT
few,TRBV2,TRBD2,TRBJ2-1,CASRASGGFNEQFF,TGTGCCAGCAGGGCTAGCGGGGGGTTCAATGAGCAGTTCTTC
.,TRBV27,.,TRBJ2-1,CASSGPYGSYNEQFF,TGTGCCAGCAGCGGGCCCTATGGCTCCTACAATGAGCAGTTCTTC
.,TRBV30,.,TRBJ1-4,CAWSYNEKLFF,TGTGCCTGGAGTTACAATGAAAAACTGTTTTTT
.,TRBV25-1,TRBD1,TRBJ1-2,CASSPQGAYGYTF,TGTGCCAGCAGTCCACAGGGGGCCTATGGCTACACCTTC
.,TRBV19,.,TRBJ2-6,CASSWRAGANVLTF,TGTGCCAGTAGTTGGAGGGCTGGGGCCAACGTCCTGACTTTC
few,TRBV5-4,.,TRBJ2-3,CASSLAFGFTDTQYF,TGTGCCAGCAGCTTGGCCTTCGGCTTCACAGATACGCAGTATTTT
.,TRBV29-1,.,TRBJ1-2,CSGARGSYGYTF,TGCAGCGGAGCCAGGGGAAGCTATGGCTACACCTTC
few,TRBV25-1,.,TRBJ1-2,CASSELGTSNYGYTF,TGTGCCAGCAGTGAATTGGGGACATCCAACTATGGCTACACCTTC
.,TRBV5-4,TRBD1,TRBJ1-6,CASSTGQGNSPLHF,TGTGCCAGCAGCACCGGACAGGGGAATTCACCCCTCCACTTT
few,TRBV7-9,TRBD1,TRBJ2-2,CASSLQGAGELFF,TGTGCCAGCAGTCTACAGGGGGCCGGGGAGCTGTTTTTT
.,TRBV7-2,.,TRBJ1-5,CASSSDGTHQPQHF,TGTGCCAGCAGCTCTGACGGGACGCATCAGCCCCAGCATTTT
.,TRBV7-2,.,TRBJ1-1,CASSLEGWTEAFF,TGTGCCAGCAGCTTAGAGGGATGGACTGAAGCTTTCTTT
.,TRBV5-1,.,TRBJ2-7,CASSSGQTGAYEQYF,TGCGCCAGCAGCTCGGGTCAGACAGGCGCCTACGAGCAGTACTTC
few,TRBV5-4,.,TRBJ1-2,CASSLTDSLYGYTF,TGTGCCAGCAGCTTGACGGACAGCCTCTATGGCTACACCTTC
.,TRBV7-9,TRBD1,TRBJ2-3,CASILTGRTDTQYF,TGTGCCAGCATCCTGACAGGGCGTACAGATACGCAGTATTTT
.,TRBV25-1,TRBD1,TRBJ1-5,CASSSPTGDGNQPQHF,TGTGCCAGCAGTTCCCCGACAGGGGACGGCAATCAGCCCCAGCATTTT
.,TRBV11-3,.,TRBJ1-2,CASSLEGGMGYGYTF,TGTGCCAGCAGCTTAGAAGGAGGGATGGGCTATGGCTACACCTTC
few,TRBV30,TRBD2,TRBJ2-1,CAWSVSGGCLF,TGTGCCTGGAGCGTTAGCGGGGGGTGCCTCTTC